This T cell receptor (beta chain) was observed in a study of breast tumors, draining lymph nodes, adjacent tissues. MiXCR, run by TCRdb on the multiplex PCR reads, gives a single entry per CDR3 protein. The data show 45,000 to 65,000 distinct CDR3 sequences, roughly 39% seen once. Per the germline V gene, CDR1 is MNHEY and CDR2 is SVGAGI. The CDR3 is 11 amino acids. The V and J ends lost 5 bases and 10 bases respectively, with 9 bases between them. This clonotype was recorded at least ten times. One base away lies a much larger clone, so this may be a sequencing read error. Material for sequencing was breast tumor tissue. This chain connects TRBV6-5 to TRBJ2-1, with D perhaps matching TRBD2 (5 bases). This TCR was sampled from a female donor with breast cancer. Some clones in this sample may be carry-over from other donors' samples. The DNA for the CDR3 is TGTGCCAGCAGTCACGGCGGGGAGCAGTTCTTC. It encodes CASSHGGEQFF.